These 32 T cell receptor beta chains share one sample of origin, sequenced in a study of shared clonotypes between healthy human individuals. Terminally differentiated effector memory CD45RA+ cells were left out of the naive CD8 fraction, which was CD45RO-negative and positively selected for CCR7. Assay used: immunoSEQ multiplex PCR; TCRdb lists only in-frame clones, some missing. The data contain about 2,100,000 clones, 90% to 95% of them singletons. Sequenced material: naive CD8+ T cells from PBMCs. The receptor source for this set is a man aged 18 to 35 in good health. Some clones in this sample may be carry-over from other donors' samples.

About this clone itself: Distinct nucleotide sequences in the sample also encode this CDR3. The CDR3: CASSQTTGELFF. CDR3 nucleotide sequence: TGTGCCAGCAGTCAGACAACGGGGGAGCTGTTTTTT. The J gene is TRBJ2-2, the V gene TRBV27, with D hard to call. Germline-derived CDR1 and CDR2 are MNHEY and SMNVEV (reference sequence). The CDR3 length is 12 residues. Trimming pared 5 bases from V and 8 bases from J, leaving 9 bases between.

This clone was found a few times. J is TRBJ2-7 and V is TRBV27; perhaps TRBD2 as D (6 bases). Germline lookup yields CDR1 MNHEY and CDR2 SMNVEV (reference sequence). V lost 7 bases and J lost 6, with 16 bases in between. This CDR3 spans 13 amino acids. The CDR3 DNA sequence: TGTGCCAGCACTACCGGGTGGCGGGGCGAGCAGTACTTC. Translated: CASTTGWRGEQYF.

This clone showed up just once. The gene calls are TRBV9 and TRBJ1-2, with a possible D match to TRBD1 (5 bases). Looked up from germline, CDR1 is SGDLS and CDR2 is YYNGEE. V lost 4 bases, J lost 5 bases, and 12 bases lay in between. This CDR3 is built from 13 residues. CDR3 loop: CASSPRGAYGYTF. In nucleotides, the CDR3 is TGTGCCAGCAGCCCCCGGGGCGCGTATGGCTACACCTTC.

As concerns this clone: Additional DNA sequences in this sample encode the identical CDR3. The J gene is TRBJ2-2, the V gene TRBV27, with D perhaps TRBD2 (6 bases). Trimming took off 2 bases at V and 6 bases at J, with 7 bases between the two ends. CDR3 length: 13 residues. The germline V gene has CDR1 MNHEY and CDR2 SMNVEV (reference sequence). The CDR3 region is CASSLGGSGELFF. CDR3 DNA sequence: TGTGCCAGCAGTTTAGGAGGGTCCGGGGAGCTGTTTTTT.

This sequence joins TRBV7-6 and TRBJ2-1, with 9 bases aligning to TRBD2. Trimming cost V 7 bases and J 8 bases; bases outside gene matches: 12. CDR3 length equals 15 residues. Germline CDR1 SGHVS, CDR2 FNYEAQ. This CDR3 reads CASTPPAGGIDEQFF. The CDR3 DNA reads as TGTGCCAGCACCCCCCCCGCGGGAGGGATCGATGAGCAGTTCTTC.

The rearrangement links TRBV27 to TRBJ2-7; possibly TRBD1 for D (6 bases). The CDR3 covers 14 residues. Germline V gene lookup returns CDR1 MNHEY and CDR2 SMNVEV (reference sequence). V lost 8 bases and J 4 bases, leaving 18 bases between the germline ends. CDR3 sequence reads: CASSPRRQVYEQYF. CDR3 bases: TGTGCCAGCTCACCACGGAGACAGGTGTACGAGCAGTACTTC.

J is TRBJ2-7 and V is TRBV27; tentative D call: TRBD2 (6 bases). The CDR3 consists of 15 residues. Germline-derived CDR1 and CDR2 are MNHEY and SMNVEV (reference sequence). Trimming cost V 0 bases and J 2 bases, with 11 bases left between them. DNA of the CDR3: TGTGCCAGCAGTTTATCGGCTAGCGCAGCCTACGAGCAGTACTTC. This codes for CASSLSASAAYEQYF.

CDR3 DNA: TGTGCCAGCAGCTTAGGGGGGAGGACTGAAGCTTTCTTT. It specifies CASSLGGRTEAFF. This chain links TRBV7-9 with TRBJ1-1, with D possibly being TRBD1 (5 bases). The CDR3 sequence is 13 residues long. Looked up from germline, CDR1 is SEHNR and CDR2 is FQNEAQ (reference sequence). Trimming removed 1 base at V and 5 bases at J, with 8 bases between.

In its sample, this clone was seen once. V gene TRBV28 combines with J gene TRBJ1-5; D remains ambiguous. V gave up 6 bases and J gave up 2 bases, with 20 bases separating them. This CDR3 is built from 17 residues. CDR1 and CDR2 (germline): MDHEN, SYDVKM. CDR3 sequence (DNA): TGTGCCAGCAGCCTGAGGACGGTGGTCGGGGGCAATCAGCCCCAGCATTTT. Translated, it gives CASSLRTVVGGNQPQHF. Looking up the rest from reference TRBV28 and TRBJ1-5 gives the full variable domain: DVKVTQSSRYLVKRTGEKVFLECVQDMDHENMFWYRQDPGLGLRLIYFSYDVKMKEKGDIPEGYSVSREKKERFSLILESASTNQTSMYLCASSLRTVVGGNQPQHFGDGTRLSIL.

V usage is TRBV13 and J usage is TRBJ2-7; no clear D. V dropped 5 bases and J dropped 4 bases, with 15 bases sitting between them. Germline V gene lookup returns CDR1 PRHDT and CDR2 FYEKMQ (reference sequence). The CDR3 is 14 residues long. Here the CDR3 reads CASSPMGHWYEQYF. The CDR3 nucleotides read TGTGCCAGCAGCCCGATGGGTCATTGGTACGAGCAGTACTTC.

The V call is TRBV28, the J call TRBJ2-7; D is perhaps TRBD2 (5 bases). Germline-derived CDR1 and CDR2 are MDHEN and SYDVKM. The CDR3 length is 13 residues. The V and J ends lost 3 bases and 2 bases respectively, with 8 bases between them. As DNA, the CDR3 is TGTGCCAGCAGTTTCGGGGTGCCCTACGAGCAGTACTTC. Encoded protein: CASSFGVPYEQYF. Drawing the rest from reference TRBV28 and TRBJ2-7, the complete variable domain is DVKVTQSSRYLVKRTGEKVFLECVQDMDHENMFWYRQDPGLGLRLIYFSYDVKMKEKGDIPEGYSVSREKKERFSLILESASTNQTSMYLCASSFGVPYEQYFGPGTRLTVT.

V and J are TRBV27 and TRBJ2-2; either TRBD1 or TRBD2 may supply D (5 bases each). Germline V gene lookup returns CDR1 MNHEY and CDR2 SMNVEV (reference sequence). This CDR3 contains 14 residues. Trimming pared 10 bases from V and 2 bases from J, leaving 14 bases between. CDR3 sequence reads: CATSTGLNTGELFF. Written as DNA, the CDR3 is TGTGCCACCTCTACAGGACTCAACACCGGGGAGCTGTTTTTT.

On this clone itself: Other DNA sequences within the sample encode an identical CDR3. V is TRBV5-4 and J is TRBJ1-1; possible D gene TRBD1, 6 bases. Germline CDR1 is SGHNT and CDR2 is YYREEE (reference sequence). V shed 5 bases and J shed 2 bases, with 10 bases lying between them. The CDR3 is made up of 13 amino acids. The CDR3 DNA reads TGTGCCAGCAGGGACAGCCTAAACACTGAAGCTTTCTTT. This gives the protein CASRDSLNTEAFF.

V usage is TRBV5-1 and J usage is TRBJ1-4, with a tentative D call TRBD1 (5 bases). The germline V gene has CDR1 SGHRS and CDR2 YFSETQ. The CDR3 consists of 22 residues. Between the trimmed V and J ends, which lost 4 bases and 0 bases, there was a span of 31 bases. The CDR3 region is CASSPIRIETTDHRSTNEKLFF. In nucleotides, the CDR3 is TGCGCCAGCAGCCCCATAAGAATAGAAACGACAGACCACCGTTCAACTAATGAAAAACTGTTTTTT.

The chain employs TRBV28 and TRBJ1-1; 7 nucleotides agree with TRBD1. The CDR3 is made up of 14 amino acids. The J segment lost 3 bases and the V segment lost 6 bases, leaving 7 bases of the junction unmatched. Germline V gene lookup returns CDR1 MDHEN and CDR2 SYDVKM. The CDR3: CASSFKTGYTEAFF. CDR3 nucleotides: TGTGCCAGCAGCTTCAAGACAGGGTACACTGAAGCTTTCTTT.

For this clone: At the DNA level, this CDR3 is encoded by other sequences in the same sample as well. The CDR3 sequence: CASSPGTSGANVLTF. In DNA form, the CDR3 reads TGTGCCAGCAGTCCTGGAACCTCTGGGGCCAACGTCCTGACTTTC. This chain links TRBV27 with TRBJ2-6; no clear D. The CDR3 totals 15 residues. Germline V CDR1 and CDR2: MNHEY, SMNVEV (reference sequence). Deletions cut 5 bases from V and 0 bases from J, with 8 bases between.

The chain uses TRBV5-6 and TRBJ2-7, with D perhaps given as TRBD1 or TRBD2 (6 bases each). This CDR3 is built from 14 residues. Trimming took 5 bases from V and 7 from J, leaving 19 bases between them. Germline loops: CDR1 SGHDT, CDR2 YYEEEE. The CDR3 nucleotides read TGTGCCAGCAGTAATCTATGGGGGGCCAGAGAGCAGTACTTC. Its translation is CASSNLWGAREQYF.

The rearrangement uses TRBV27 and TRBJ2-7; D is undetermined. The CDR3 has 17 residues. The germline V gene encodes CDR1 MNHEY and CDR2 SMNVEV (reference sequence). V was shortened by 3 bases and J by 0 bases, with 18 bases between the two germline ends. As DNA, the CDR3 is TGTGCCAGCAGTTTCTCCGTGACATACCGGAGCTCCTACGAGCAGTACTTC. This translates into CASSFSVTYRSSYEQYF.

The chain employs TRBV19 and TRBJ2-1; 9 bases map to TRBD1. V was clipped by 3 bases and J by 1 base; unmatched bases: 4. Per germline, CDR1 LNHDA and CDR2 SQIVND (reference sequence). CDR3 length: 16 amino acids. This CDR3 reads CASSIYGTGSYNEQFF. The CDR3 DNA reads TGTGCCAGTAGTATCTATGGGACAGGGTCCTACAATGAGCAGTTCTTC.

This clone has a single count. V is TRBV28 and J is TRBJ1-5; D may be TRBD1 (6 bases). The germline V gene encodes CDR1 MDHEN and CDR2 SYDVKM. The CDR3 runs to 14 residues. Trimming removed 2 bases at V and 9 bases at J, with 14 bases between. In nucleotides, the CDR3 is TGTGCCAGCAGTTTACGGGGGGCCTGGTTGCCCCAGCATTTT. Translation gives CASSLRGAWLPQHF. Full variable domain (rest looked up from reference TRBV28 and TRBJ1-5): DVKVTQSSRYLVKRTGEKVFLECVQDMDHENMFWYRQDPGLGLRLIYFSYDVKMKEKGDIPEGYSVSREKKERFSLILESASTNQTSMYLCASSLRGAWLPQHFGDGTRLSIL.

The genes are TRBV4-1 and TRBJ2-7, with D perhaps matching TRBD2 (6 bases). The CDR3 covers 14 residues. V lost 3 bases and J 6 bases, leaving 15 bases between the germline ends. Looked up from germline, CDR1 is MGHRA and CDR2 is YSYEKL. CDR3 DNA: TGCGCCAGCAGCCACCCCTCCAGGGAGGCCGAGCAGTACTTC. Its protein product is CASSHPSREAEQYF.

This chain connects TRBV18 to TRBJ2-2, with 8 nucleotides matching TRBD2. Unmatched junction bases numbered 8, after V lost 3 bases and J lost 2 bases. The CDR3 sequence is 17 residues long. Germline CDR1 reads KGHSH; CDR2 reads LQKENI. In DNA form, the CDR3 reads TGTGCCAGCTCACCCCCCCAGCGGGGGAAAAACACCGGGGAGCTGTTTTTT. It specifies CASSPPQRGKNTGELFF. Combining the CDR3 with reference TRBV18 and TRBJ2-2 gives the whole variable domain NAGVMQNPRHLVRRRGQEARLRCSPMKGHSHVYWYRQLPEEGLKFMVYLQKENIIDESGMPKERFSAEFPKEGPSILRIQQVVRGDSAAYFCASSPPQRGKNTGELFFGEGSRLTVL.

The V gene is TRBV27, the J gene TRBJ2-7; D is perhaps TRBD2 (6 bases). CDR3 length: 15 amino acids. Looked up from germline, CDR1 is MNHEY and CDR2 is SMNVEV (reference sequence). V shed 5 bases and J shed 1 base, with 15 bases lying between them. This CDR3 reads CASSPSTLASYEQYF. CDR3 sequence (DNA): TGTGCCAGCAGTCCCTCGACCCTAGCGTCCTACGAGCAGTACTTC.

The chain carries TRBV2 and TRBJ2-2; 9 bases align to TRBD2. The length of the CDR3 is 14 residues. Looked up from germline, CDR1 is SNHLY and CDR2 is FYNNEI. The V segment lost 8 bases and the J segment 4 bases; nucleotides outside the gene matches: 5. In DNA form, the CDR3 reads TGTGCCAGCTTCGGCGGGAGGGGCACCGGGGAGCTGTTTTTT. It is translated as CASFGGRGTGELFF.

The J gene is TRBJ2-7, the V gene TRBV4-1, with D perhaps TRBD2 (5 bases). Deletions cut 1 base from V and 4 bases from J, with 14 bases between. This CDR3 has 15 residues. Per the germline V gene, CDR1 is MGHRA and CDR2 is YSYEKL. The CDR3 reads CASSQGTPPVYEQYF. CDR3 coding DNA: TGCGCCAGCAGCCAAGGGACTCCTCCCGTTTACGAGCAGTACTTC.

The genes are TRBV4-2 and TRBJ1-1; D unclear. Trimming pared 4 bases from V and 2 bases from J, leaving 17 bases between. The CDR3 length is 16 residues. Germline V CDR1 and CDR2: LGHNA, YNFKEQ. The DNA for the CDR3 is TGTGCCAGCAGCCCGGGGTTTCGCCGCGGTAACACTGAAGCTTTCTTT. Translated, it gives CASSPGFRRGNTEAFF.

This chain joins TRBV5-8 and TRBJ1-5; D is unclear. Deletions cut 2 bases from V and 0 bases from J, with 6 bases between. Germline V gene lookup returns CDR1 SGHTS and CDR2 YDEGEE. The length of the CDR3 is 14 residues. CDR3 coding DNA: TGTGCCAGCAGCTTTCCCCGTAGCAATCAGCCCCAGCATTTT. This codes for CASSFPRSNQPQHF.

The chain recombines TRBV6-5 with TRBJ2-7, with a weak D call TRBD2 (5 bases). Germline CDR1 and CDR2: MNHEY and SVGAGI. The CDR3 totals 15 residues. V lost 6 bases, J lost 3 bases, and 18 bases lay in between. The CDR3 sequence: CASSQRKLEFYEQYF. CDR3 DNA: TGTGCCAGCAGCCAGCGGAAACTGGAATTCTACGAGCAGTACTTC.

The gene calls are TRBV7-9 and TRBJ2-7, with 12 bases fitting TRBD2. The V gene's germline CDR1 is SEHNR and CDR2 FQNEAQ (reference sequence). The CDR3 contains 17 residues. V trimming: 5 bases; J trimming: 3 bases; junction bases outside the gene matches: 11. The CDR3 DNA sequence: TGTGCCAGCAGCCCTTCCGGGACTAGCGGGTACCTCTACGAGCAGTACTTC. Translated, it gives CASSPSGTSGYLYEQYF.

This chain links TRBV28 with TRBJ2-2, with TRBD2 matching over 8 bases. The J segment lost 0 bases and the V segment lost 4 bases, leaving 1 base of the junction unmatched. Germline CDR1 and CDR2: MDHEN and SYDVKM. This CDR3 has 15 amino acids. CDR3 sequence reads: CASSSGLANTGELFF. DNA for the CDR3: TGTGCCAGCAGTTCGGGACTAGCGAACACCGGGGAGCTGTTTTTT.

The rearrangement links TRBV27 to TRBJ2-7; 8 nucleotides align to TRBD2. The germline gives CDR1 MNHEY, CDR2 SMNVEV (reference sequence). The CDR3 contains 14 residues. V gave up 4 bases and J gave up 4 bases; unmatched junction bases: 6. This CDR3 reads CASSSRTSRYEQYF. CDR3 DNA sequence: TGTGCCAGCAGTTCCCGGACTAGCAGGTACGAGCAGTACTTC.

The rearrangement uses TRBV7-9 and TRBJ2-5, with a tentative D call TRBD1 (5 bases). Germline V gene lookup returns CDR1 SEHNR and CDR2 FQNEAQ (reference sequence). V lost 2 bases, J lost 2 bases, and 15 bases lay in between. There are 16 residues in the CDR3. CDR3 residues: CASSLLIGRTQETQYF. CDR3 nucleotide sequence: TGTGCCAGCAGCTTACTGATCGGCAGGACACAAGAGACCCAGTACTTC.